The present T cell receptor beta chain was sequenced within a study of T cell changes during pregnancy in multiple sclerosis (dated by TCRdb to 2018 to 2020). Concerning the study at large: The study examined how the T cell repertoire changed over the course of pregnancy in women with multiple sclerosis.

With respect to this clone: The target of this receptor is not known. Base quality data are lacking; no much larger clone is found one base away.

CDR1 and CDR2, per the germline V gene, are MGHRA and YSYEKL. At the junction V is shortened by 0 bases and J by 1 base; bases outside the gene matches: 9. The CDR3 sequence holds 18 residues, the cysteine and phenylalanine included. Of the read, only the CDR3 DNA is kept; its 54 bases are in frame from base 1. Receptors were amplified or captured by the immunoSEQ multiplex PCR assay. Not all clones reach the TCRdb copy of this immuneACCESS table, which keeps in-frame sequences only. Checked studies attribute under half of the gap to unresolved V genes and leave the rest unexplained. The sample profile shows about 18,000 clones; about nine tenths of them were found once. The ten most abundant clones make up around an eighth of the sample.

Sample: CD8+ T cells from peripheral blood mononuclear cells, taken in the third trimester of pregnancy. This TCR came from a female donor in good health, enrolled as a control in a pregnancy study. The rearrangement joined TRBV4-1 to TRBJ2-5, with 9 middle bases fitting TRBD2. CDR3 sequence: CASSQDGLAGFPQETQYF. The sequence in DNA is TGCGCCAGCAGCCAAGATGGGCTAGCGGGGTTCCCCCAAGAGACCCAGTACTTC.